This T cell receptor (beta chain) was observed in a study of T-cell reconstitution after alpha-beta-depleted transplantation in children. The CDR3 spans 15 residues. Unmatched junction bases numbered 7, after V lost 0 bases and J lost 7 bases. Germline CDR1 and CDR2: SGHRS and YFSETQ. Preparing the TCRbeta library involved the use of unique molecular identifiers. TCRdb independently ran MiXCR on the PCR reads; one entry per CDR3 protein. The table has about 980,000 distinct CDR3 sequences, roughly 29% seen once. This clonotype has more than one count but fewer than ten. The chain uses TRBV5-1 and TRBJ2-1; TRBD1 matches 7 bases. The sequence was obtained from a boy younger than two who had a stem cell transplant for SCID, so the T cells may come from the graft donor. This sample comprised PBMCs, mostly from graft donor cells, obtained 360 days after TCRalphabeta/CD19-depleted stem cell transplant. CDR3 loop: CASSLARQGRNEQFF. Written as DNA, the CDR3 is TGCGCCAGCAGCTTGGCTAGACAGGGTAGGAATGAGCAGTTCTTC.